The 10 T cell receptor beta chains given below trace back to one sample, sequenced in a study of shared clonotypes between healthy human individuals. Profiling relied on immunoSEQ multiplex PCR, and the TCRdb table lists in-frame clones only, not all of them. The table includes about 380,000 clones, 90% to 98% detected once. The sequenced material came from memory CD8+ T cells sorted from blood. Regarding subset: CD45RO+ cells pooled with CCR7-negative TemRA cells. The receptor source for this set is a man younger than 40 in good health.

The CDR3 here is CASSLRDRGYEQYF. CDR3 nucleotide sequence: TGTGCCAGCAGCTTAAGGGACAGGGGCTACGAGCAGTACTTC. The rearrangement uses TRBV7-9 and TRBJ2-7, with 10 nucleotides matching TRBD1. CDR3 length: 14 residues. V shed 2 bases, J shed 3 bases, and the junction held 1 base outside the gene matches. The germline V gene encodes CDR1 SEHNR and CDR2 FQNEAQ (reference sequence).

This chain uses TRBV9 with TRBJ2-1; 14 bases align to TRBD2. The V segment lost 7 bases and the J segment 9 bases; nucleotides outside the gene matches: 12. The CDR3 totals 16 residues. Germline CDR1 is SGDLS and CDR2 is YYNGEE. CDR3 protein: CASGGGLAGVIGEQFF. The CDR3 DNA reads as TGTGCCAGCGGAGGGGGACTAGCGGGAGTCATCGGTGAGCAGTTCTTC.

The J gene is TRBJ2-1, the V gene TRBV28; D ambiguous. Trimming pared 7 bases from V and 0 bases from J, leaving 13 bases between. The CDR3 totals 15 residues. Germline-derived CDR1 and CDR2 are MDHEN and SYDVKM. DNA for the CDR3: TGTGCCAGCATCGACTCCCACACCTCCTACAATGAGCAGTTCTTC. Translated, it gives CASIDSHTSYNEQFF.

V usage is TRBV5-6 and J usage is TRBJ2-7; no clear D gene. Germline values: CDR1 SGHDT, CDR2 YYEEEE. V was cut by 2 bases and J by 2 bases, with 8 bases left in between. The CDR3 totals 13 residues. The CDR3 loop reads CASSFSNAYEQYF. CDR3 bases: TGTGCCAGCAGCTTCTCAAACGCCTACGAGCAGTACTTC.

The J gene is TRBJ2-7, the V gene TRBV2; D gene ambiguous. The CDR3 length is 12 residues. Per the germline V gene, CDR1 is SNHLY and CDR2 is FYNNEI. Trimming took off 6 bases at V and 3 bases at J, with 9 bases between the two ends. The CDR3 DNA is TGTGCCAGCAGCGCCGTCAGCTACGAGCAGTACTTC. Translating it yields CASSAVSYEQYF.

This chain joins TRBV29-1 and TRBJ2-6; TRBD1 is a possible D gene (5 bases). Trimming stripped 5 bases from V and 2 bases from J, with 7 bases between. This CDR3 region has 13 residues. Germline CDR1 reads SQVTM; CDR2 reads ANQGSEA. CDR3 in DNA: TGCAGCGTTCTCAGGGCTGGGGCCAACGTCCTGACTTTC. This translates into CSVLRAGANVLTF.

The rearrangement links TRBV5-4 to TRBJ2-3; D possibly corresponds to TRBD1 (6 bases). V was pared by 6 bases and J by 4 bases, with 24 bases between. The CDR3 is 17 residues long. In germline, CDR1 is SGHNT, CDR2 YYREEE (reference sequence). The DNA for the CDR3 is TGTGCCAGCACCCGGGCCTTTATGGGACACATCGCAGATACGCAGTATTTT. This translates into CASTRAFMGHIADTQYF. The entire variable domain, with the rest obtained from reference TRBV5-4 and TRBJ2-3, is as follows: ETGVTQSPTHLIKTRGQQVTLRCSSQSGHNTVSWYQQALGQGPQFIFQYYREEENGRGNFPPRFSGLQFPNYSSELNVNALELDDSALYLCASTRAFMGHIADTQYFGPGTRLTVL.

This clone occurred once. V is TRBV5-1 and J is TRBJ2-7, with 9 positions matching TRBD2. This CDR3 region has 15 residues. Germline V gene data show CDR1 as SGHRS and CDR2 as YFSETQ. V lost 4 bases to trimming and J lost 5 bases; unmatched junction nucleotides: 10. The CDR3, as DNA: TGCGCCAGCAGCCACCTAGCGGGGCCCGTCGACGAGCAGTACTTC. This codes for CASSHLAGPVDEQYF.

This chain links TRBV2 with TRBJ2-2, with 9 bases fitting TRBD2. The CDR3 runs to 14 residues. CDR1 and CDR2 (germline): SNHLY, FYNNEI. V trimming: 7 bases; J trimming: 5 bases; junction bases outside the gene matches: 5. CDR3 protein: CASTASGMTGELFF. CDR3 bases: TGTGCCAGCACGGCTAGCGGGATGACCGGGGAGCTGTTTTTT.

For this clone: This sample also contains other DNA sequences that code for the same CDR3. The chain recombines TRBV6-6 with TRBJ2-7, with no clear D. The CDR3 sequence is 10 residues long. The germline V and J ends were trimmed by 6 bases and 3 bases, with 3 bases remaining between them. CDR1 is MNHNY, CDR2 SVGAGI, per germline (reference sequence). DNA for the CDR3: TGTGCCAGCAGGGACTACGAGCAGTACTTC. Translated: CASRDYEQYF.